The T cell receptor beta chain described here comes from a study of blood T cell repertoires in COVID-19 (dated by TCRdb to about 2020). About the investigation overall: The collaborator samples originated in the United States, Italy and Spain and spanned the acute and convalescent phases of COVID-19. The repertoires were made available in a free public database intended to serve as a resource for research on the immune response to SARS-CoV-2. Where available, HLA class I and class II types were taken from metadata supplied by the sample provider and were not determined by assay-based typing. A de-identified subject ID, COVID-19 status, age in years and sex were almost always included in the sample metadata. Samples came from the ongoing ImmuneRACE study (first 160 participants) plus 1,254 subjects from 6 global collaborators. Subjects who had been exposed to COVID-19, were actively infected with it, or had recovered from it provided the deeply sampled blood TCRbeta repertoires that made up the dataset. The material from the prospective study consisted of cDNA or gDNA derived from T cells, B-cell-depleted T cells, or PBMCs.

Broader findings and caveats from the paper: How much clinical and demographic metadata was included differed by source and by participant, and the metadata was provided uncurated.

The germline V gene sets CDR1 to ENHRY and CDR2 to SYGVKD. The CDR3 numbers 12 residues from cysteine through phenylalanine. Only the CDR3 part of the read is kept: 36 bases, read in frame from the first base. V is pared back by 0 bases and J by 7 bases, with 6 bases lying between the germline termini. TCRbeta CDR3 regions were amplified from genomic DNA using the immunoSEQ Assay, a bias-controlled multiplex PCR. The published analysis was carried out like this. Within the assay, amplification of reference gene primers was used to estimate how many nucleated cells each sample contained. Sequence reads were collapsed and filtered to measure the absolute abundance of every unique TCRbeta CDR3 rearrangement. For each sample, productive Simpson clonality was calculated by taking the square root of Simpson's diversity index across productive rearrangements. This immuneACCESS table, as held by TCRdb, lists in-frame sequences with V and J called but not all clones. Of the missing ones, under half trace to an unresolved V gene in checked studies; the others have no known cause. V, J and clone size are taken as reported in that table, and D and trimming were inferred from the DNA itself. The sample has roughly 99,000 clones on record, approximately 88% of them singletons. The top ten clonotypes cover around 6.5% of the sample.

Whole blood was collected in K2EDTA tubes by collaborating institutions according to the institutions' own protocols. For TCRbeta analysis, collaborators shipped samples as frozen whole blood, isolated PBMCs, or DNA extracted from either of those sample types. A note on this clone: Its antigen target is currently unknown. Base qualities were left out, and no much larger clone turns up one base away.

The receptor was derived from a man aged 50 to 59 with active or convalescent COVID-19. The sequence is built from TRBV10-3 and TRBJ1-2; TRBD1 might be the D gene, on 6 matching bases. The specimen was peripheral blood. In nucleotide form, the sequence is TGTGCCATCAGTGAGTCACAGGGTGGCTACACCTTC. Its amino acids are CAISESQGGYTF.